This entry lists 25 T cell receptor beta chains sequenced from one sample in a study of cytomegalovirus exposure and HLA in healthy donors. A multiplex PCR was run with 60 Vbeta primers and 13 Jbeta primers. The assay was immunoSEQ multiplex PCR, and TCRdb's table has in-frame clones only and misses some. The table shows about 140,000 clones, with 70% to 80% occurring only once. Source material: PBMCs. These receptors all stem from a male donor in good health and CMV-seronegative.

This clone was seen only a few times. CDR3 sequence reads: CASGRTGIRGYTF. CDR3 DNA sequence: TGTGCTAGTGGTAGGACAGGGATTAGGGGCTACACCTTC. The chain is built from TRBV12-5 and TRBJ1-2; 8 bases map to TRBD1. This CDR3 region has 13 residues. The V and J ends lost 5 bases and 8 bases, in that order; junction bases with no gene match: 7. Germline CDR1 is LGHNT and CDR2 is FRNRAP. The full variable domain, completed using reference TRBV12-5 and TRBJ1-2, is DARVTQTPRHKVTEMGQEVTMRCQPILGHNTVFWYRQTMMQGLELLAYFRNRAPLDDSGMPKDRFSAEMPDATLATLKIQPSEPRDSAVYFCASGRTGIRGYTFGSGTRLTVV.

This chain uses TRBV30 with TRBJ1-1; 10 positions agree with TRBD1. The CDR3 contains 17 residues. Germline V gene sequence: CDR1 GTSNPN, CDR2 SVGIG (reference sequence). Trimming cost V 2 bases and J 2 bases; bases outside gene matches: 11. In DNA form, the CDR3 reads TGTGCCTGGAGTTCGTACCGCGACAGGGGGCTCAACACTGAAGCTTTCTTT. This sequence encodes CAWSSYRDRGLNTEAFF.

This chain connects TRBV5-1 to TRBJ2-5; the match to TRBD2 covers 15 bases. The CDR3 has 14 amino acids. V lost 7 bases, J lost 9 bases, and 7 bases stayed unmatched. Germline values: CDR1 SGHRS, CDR2 YFSETQ. CDR3 sequence (DNA): TGCGCCAGCGCTCGGACTAGCGGGGGGGAGGCCCAGTACTTC. Translated, it gives CASARTSGGEAQYF. Full variable domain (remainder filled in from reference TRBV5-1 and TRBJ2-5): KAGVTQTPRYLIKTRGQQVTLSCSPISGHRSVSWYQQTPGQGLQFLFEYFSETQRNKGNFPGRFSGRQFSNSRSEMNVSTLELGDSALYLCASARTSGGEAQYFGPGTRLLVL.

The V and J genes are TRBV2 and TRBJ1-1, with unresolved D. Germline-derived CDR1 and CDR2 are SNHLY and FYNNEI. The CDR3 has 15 residues. The V end was cut by 7 bases, the J end by 3 bases, with 18 bases between. The CDR3 protein is CASKYPEEGDTEAFF. The CDR3 DNA reads TGTGCCAGCAAGTACCCCGAGGAGGGTGACACTGAAGCTTTCTTT.

The V gene is TRBV4-2, the J gene TRBJ1-4; TRBD1 matches at 10 bases. The V gene's germline CDR1 is LGHNA and CDR2 YNFKEQ. Trimming removed 7 bases from V and 8 bases from J; junction bases left unmatched: 7. The CDR3 loop spans 14 amino acids. The CDR3 nucleotides are TGTGCCAGCAACGGGGACAGGGGAATCGAAAAACTGTTTTTT. It translates to CASNGDRGIEKLFF.

This CDR3 reads CASSLAPGGYNEQFF. The CDR3 DNA sequence: TGCGCCAGCAGCTTGGCGCCAGGGGGCTACAATGAGCAGTTCTTC. The V call is TRBV5-1, the J call TRBJ2-1; TRBD1 matches 7 bases. Germline CDR1 and CDR2: SGHRS and YFSETQ. This CDR3 has 15 amino acids. V dropped 0 bases and J dropped 3; count of bases not matched to a gene: 3.

This chain uses TRBV28 with TRBJ2-7; 8 bases line up with TRBD1. This CDR3 is built from 17 residues. Losses at the gene ends were 5 bases for V and 3 bases for J; bases not matched to a gene: 15. Germline V gene data show CDR1 as MDHEN and CDR2 as SYDVKM. The chain's CDR3 is CASSNADLGDRYYEQYF. DNA for the CDR3: TGTGCCAGCAGTAACGCGGACCTCGGGGACAGGTACTACGAGCAGTACTTC.

This sequence joins TRBV27 and TRBJ1-1, with 11 positions matching TRBD1. Trimming cost V 8 bases and J 1 base; bases outside gene matches: 3. The germline gives CDR1 MNHEY, CDR2 SMNVEV (reference sequence). This CDR3 is built from 14 residues. The CDR3 here is CASGQGAPNTEAFF. The CDR3 DNA reads TGTGCCAGCGGACAGGGGGCCCCGAACACTGAAGCTTTCTTT.

The J gene is TRBJ1-5, the V gene TRBV7-7; 7 bases agree with TRBD1. CDR1 is SSHAT and CDR2 is FNYEAQ in the germline V gene (reference sequence). Trimming at V came to 5 bases and at J to 4 bases, leaving 5 bases not matched to a gene. This CDR3 is 14 amino acids long. CDR3 in DNA: TGTGCCAGCAGCCCGGACAGGCAAAATCAGCCCCAGCATTTT. It encodes CASSPDRQNQPQHF. Using reference TRBV7-7 and TRBJ1-5 for the parts outside the CDR3, the full variable domain is GAGVSQSPRYKVTKRGQDVTLRCDPISSHATLYWYQQALGQGPEFLTYFNYEAQPDKSGLPSDRFSAERPEGSISTLTIQRTEQRDSAMYRCASSPDRQNQPQHFGDGTRLSIL.

This chain links TRBV7-6 with TRBJ2-5, with 8 bases matching TRBD2. CDR1 SGHVS and CDR2 FNYEAQ come from the germline V gene. J lost 4 bases, V lost 5 bases, and 6 bases had no gene match. This CDR3 spans 14 amino acids. The CDR3 nucleotides are TGTGCCAGCAGCCAAACTAGCGGCTTAGAGACCCAGTACTTC. This sequence encodes CASSQTSGLETQYF. Complete variable domain (other parts from reference TRBV7-6 and TRBJ2-5): GAGVSQSPRYKVTKRGQDVALRCDPISGHVSLYWYRQALGQGPEFLTYFNYEAQQDKSGLPNDRFSAERPEGSISTLTIQRTEQRDSAMYRCASSQTSGLETQYFGPGTRLLVL.

V and J are TRBV9 and TRBJ2-7, with D possibly matching TRBD1 (6 bases). The ends were cut back, 0 bases at V and 4 bases at J, with 11 bases in the middle. Germline assignment: CDR1 SGDLS and CDR2 YYNGEE. The CDR3 runs to 14 residues. In DNA form, the CDR3 reads TGTGCCAGCAGCGTAGGGACAGCTCCTTACGAGCAGTACTTC. Protein: CASSVGTAPYEQYF.

The rearrangement links TRBV7-2 to TRBJ2-5; 8 nucleotides align to TRBD2. The CDR3 is 12 amino acids. CDR1 SGHTA and CDR2 FQGNSA come from the germline V gene. V shed 5 bases, J shed 12 bases, and the junction held 8 bases outside the gene matches. The CDR3: CASSPRPGGKYF. DNA for the CDR3: TGTGCCAGCAGCCCCCGCCCGGGGGGGAAGTACTTC.

V gene TRBV9 combines with J gene TRBJ1-5, with a possible D match to TRBD1 (5 bases). The CDR3 is 14 amino acids. V lost 4 bases and J lost 6, with 14 bases in between. The germline V gene has CDR1 SGDLS and CDR2 YYNGEE. The CDR3 here is CASSLTGFGQPQHF. In DNA form, the CDR3 reads TGTGCCAGCAGCCTAACAGGTTTCGGTCAGCCCCAGCATTTT.

This chain links TRBV7-2 with TRBJ2-7; D gene ambiguous. Trimming stripped 3 bases from V and 0 bases from J, with 12 bases between. Germline lookup yields CDR1 SGHTA and CDR2 FQGNSA. The CDR3 has 15 residues. The CDR3 DNA reads as TGTGCCAGCAGCTTCCGGGTGGAAAGCTCCTACGAGCAGTACTTC. This translates into CASSFRVESSYEQYF.

V is TRBV4-3 and J is TRBJ1-5, with 10 bases matching TRBD1. The junction had 2 bases not matched to a gene; V was cut back by 3 bases and J by 3 bases. The length of the CDR3 is 15 residues. The germline gives CDR1 LGHNA, CDR2 YSLEER. Written as DNA, the CDR3 is TGCGCCAGCAGCCAGGGACAGGGGAACAATCAGCCCCAGCATTTT. Its translation is CASSQGQGNNQPQHF.

The chain uses TRBV6-5 and TRBJ1-3; maybe TRBD1 (6 bases). The CDR3 consists of 13 residues. From germline, CDR1 is MNHEY and CDR2 SVGAGI. V was clipped by 10 bases and J by 5 bases, with 15 bases between them. The CDR3 loop reads CATSLGGRNTIYF. For the CDR3, the DNA is TGTGCCACCTCGTTAGGGGGTAGAAACACCATATATTTT.

A note on this clone: The junction departs from the called germline gene at one end, perhaps through a read error. This rearrangement joins TRBV6-1 to TRBJ1-5, with TRBD1 matching 7 bases. This CDR3 contains 14 residues. Per germline, CDR1 MNHNS and CDR2 SASEGT. The CDR3 DNA follows: TGTGCCGGCAGGGGAGACAGGGGCAATCAGCCCCAGCATTTT. Amino acid sequence: CAGRGDRGNQPQHF.

The genes are TRBV18 and TRBJ2-1, with a tentative D call TRBD2 (6 bases). The V gene's germline CDR1 is KGHSH and CDR2 LQKENI. This CDR3 is 14 amino acids long. Trimming left V 5 bases short and J 3 bases short, with 11 bases between. CDR3 amino acids: CASSGGYLYNEQFF. CDR3 in DNA: TGTGCCAGCTCAGGAGGGTACCTCTACAATGAGCAGTTCTTC.

The CDR3 region is CASSFRQGAEGNTIYF. CDR3 coding DNA: TGTGCCAGCAGCTTCAGACAGGGGGCGGAGGGAAACACCATATATTTT. V usage is TRBV7-2 and J usage is TRBJ1-3, with 10 bases lining up with TRBD1. CDR3 length: 16 residues. The germline gives CDR1 SGHTA, CDR2 FQGNSA. V lost 3 bases, J lost 4 bases, and 6 bases stayed unmatched.

The chain employs TRBV7-2 and TRBJ2-2; possible D gene TRBD2, 6 bases. This CDR3 has 15 residues. V lost 6 bases and J lost 5, with 16 bases in between. Germline V gene lookup returns CDR1 SGHTA and CDR2 FQGNSA. The CDR3 sequence is CASRGLTRDTGELFF. The CDR3 nucleotides are TGTGCCAGCAGGGGACTTACGAGGGATACCGGGGAGCTGTTTTTT. The variable domain in full, completed from reference TRBV7-2 and TRBJ2-2, reads GAGVSQSPSNKVTEKGKDVELRCDPISGHTALYWYRQSLGQGLEFLIYFQGNSAPDKSGLPSDRFSAERTGGSVSTLTIQRTQQEDSAVYLCASRGLTRDTGELFFGEGSRLTVL.

The chain combines TRBV6-5 with TRBJ1-2; possible D gene TRBD1, 5 bases. With 11 bases removed from V and 2 bases from J, the gap between germline ends came to 12 bases. Germline-derived CDR1 and CDR2 are MNHEY and SVGAGI. CDR3 length equals 12 residues. The CDR3 DNA sequence: TGTGCCGCACGAAAGGGGAACTATGGCTACACCTTC. Translated, it gives CAARKGNYGYTF.

The rearrangement uses TRBV9 and TRBJ2-1; the D is unclear. Germline V gene sequence: CDR1 SGDLS, CDR2 YYNGEE. This CDR3 contains 14 residues. The V end lost 4 bases, the J end lost 5 bases, and 13 bases lay between the germline ends. The CDR3 is CASSLTGSHNEQFF. The CDR3 bases are TGTGCCAGCAGCCTTACCGGTAGTCACAATGAGCAGTTCTTC.

This chain links TRBV18 with TRBJ1-4; a possible D gene is TRBD1 (5 bases). The CDR3 is 15 residues long. Per the germline V gene, CDR1 is KGHSH and CDR2 is LQKENI. Trimming pared 3 bases from V and 8 bases from J, leaving 16 bases between. CDR3 loop: CASSPPGLPSEKLFF. The CDR3 DNA sequence: TGTGCCAGCTCACCTCCAGGGTTACCGAGCGAAAAACTGTTTTTT.

The V call is TRBV27, the J call TRBJ2-2; tentative D call: TRBD1 (5 bases). This CDR3 is 14 amino acids long. Germline CDR1 is MNHEY and CDR2 is SMNVEV (reference sequence). V lost 5 bases and J 5 bases, leaving 12 bases between the germline ends. The DNA for the CDR3 is TGTGCCAGCAGTCCACTGACAGAAACCGGGGAGCTGTTTTTT. The encoded protein is CASSPLTETGELFF.

This chain links TRBV6-6 with TRBJ1-3; D is possibly TRBD1 (5 bases). V shed 0 bases and J shed 3 bases, with 12 bases lying between them. The length of the CDR3 is 16 residues. Germline V gene data show CDR1 as MNHNY and CDR2 as SVGAGI (reference sequence). CDR3 residues: CASSYSQSRVGNTIYF. CDR3 DNA: TGTGCCAGCAGTTACTCCCAGTCCAGGGTTGGAAACACCATATATTTT.